This TCR beta chain was identified during a study of OX40 agonist ivuxolimab in advanced cancers. For the study at large: Those enrolled were approximately 87% male, with a mean age of around 57 years and ages from roughly 20 to 90.

The germline CDR1 and CDR2 sequences are LNHDA and SQIVND (reference sequence). CDR3 size: 13 residues. Trimming left V 5 bases short and J 0 bases short, with 7 bases between. Notes on this clone: Antigen: not known.

Measured with immunoSEQ multiplex PCR; TCRdb has only the in-frame clones, and not every one. Counted here are approximately 77,000 clones, around 92% occurring once; the ten biggest clones make up 11%. Study conclusions and caveats: Among expanded peripheral T cells, antigen specificity went undetermined. Individuals who were partial responders at 0.1-3.0 mg/kg had clonal expansion that ranked among the lowest.

This receptor was identified in an adult with an advanced solid tumor such as melanoma, head and neck, liver or kidney cancer. V gene TRBV19 combines with J gene TRBJ1-1; D call uncertain. The sample here was CD4+ or CD8+ T cells sorted from blood, taken in a trial of the OX40 agonist ivuxolimab. The CDR3 region is CASSWQMNTEAFF. Written as DNA, the CDR3 is TGTGCCAGTAGTTGGCAGATGAACACTGAAGCTTTCTTT.